Below are 20 T cell receptor beta chains sequenced from a single sample in a study of cytomegalovirus exposure and HLA in healthy donors. Here immunoSEQ multiplex PCR was the method, and the copy in TCRdb shows in-frame clones only, minus some. The sample lists a few hundred thousand clones, nearly 90% occurring once. What was sequenced was PBMCs. The receptors here all came from a woman younger than 35 in good health and CMV-seronegative.

This rearrangement joins TRBV6-5 to TRBJ2-7; TRBD1 is a possible D gene (6 bases). This CDR3 is 15 amino acids long. Germline CDR1 is MNHEY and CDR2 is SVGAGI. CDR3 nucleotides: TGTGCCAGCAGCCACACCGGGACATCCGACTACGGGCAGTACGTC. Amino acids: CASSHTGTSDYGQYV.

The J gene is TRBJ1-2, the V gene TRBV4-1; TRBD1 aligns across 11 bases. Germline CDR1 reads MGHRA; CDR2 reads YSYEKL. This CDR3 is built from 17 residues. V was clipped by 3 bases and J by 8 bases; unmatched bases: 14. The CDR3 DNA reads as TGCGCCAGCAGCCACCGGACAGGGGGCGCACCCGTCGACGGCTACACCTTC. Translating it yields CASSHRTGGAPVDGYTF.

The chain carries TRBV5-6 and TRBJ2-2, with D possibly being TRBD1 (5 bases). Germline CDR1 SGHDT, CDR2 YYEEEE. Trimming took 3 bases from V and 5 from J, leaving 8 bases between them. This CDR3 is built from 13 residues. In DNA form, the CDR3 reads TGTGCCAGCAGCTCAGGGCGGACCGGGGAGCTGTTTTTT. This codes for CASSSGRTGELFF.

The chain has TRBV28 and TRBJ2-7, with D possibly TRBD1 on 5 matching bases. This CDR3 has 16 residues. The germline CDR1 and CDR2 sequences are MDHEN and SYDVKM. V was cut by 0 bases and J by 5 bases, with 17 bases left in between. The CDR3 loop is CASSLWGGAGPDEQYV. CDR3 in DNA: TGTGCCAGCAGTTTATGGGGTGGCGCAGGGCCAGACGAGCAGTACGTC.

The chain employs TRBV9 and TRBJ2-5, with TRBD1 as a possible D gene (6 bases). The CDR3 runs to 14 residues. Germline CDR1 SGDLS, CDR2 YYNGEE. With 4 bases removed from V and 0 bases from J, the gap between germline ends came to 10 bases. CDR3 DNA: TGTGCCAGCAGCAAAACAGGGAACCAAGAGACCCAGTACTTC. This sequence encodes CASSKTGNQETQYF.

The V gene is TRBV28, the J gene TRBJ2-5; TRBD2 agrees at 7 bases. The junction had 10 bases not matched to a gene; V was cut back by 3 bases and J by 3 bases. From germline, CDR1 is MDHEN and CDR2 SYDVKM. This CDR3 comprises 16 residues. The CDR3 protein is CASSFPPYRGEETQYF. CDR3 sequence (DNA): TGTGCCAGCAGTTTCCCTCCCTATCGGGGGGAAGAGACCCAGTACTTC. The full variable domain, with the rest looked up from reference TRBV28 and TRBJ2-5, is DVKVTQSSRYLVKRTGEKVFLECVQDMDHENMFWYRQDPGLGLRLIYFSYDVKMKEKGDIPEGYSVSREKKERFSLILESASTNQTSMYLCASSFPPYRGEETQYFGPGTRLLVL.

V gene TRBV4-3 combines with J gene TRBJ1-6, with D tentatively TRBD1 (5 bases). V lost 2 bases and J 7 bases, leaving 21 bases between the germline ends. The germline V gene encodes CDR1 LGHNA and CDR2 YSLEER. There are 18 residues in the CDR3. CDR3 DNA sequence: TGCGCCAGCAGCCAAAGAGCCCCAACAAGGGGAGGAAATTCACCCCTCCACTTT. This codes for CASSQRAPTRGGNSPLHF.

This chain links TRBV19 with TRBJ2-7, with a possible D match to TRBD1 (6 bases). CDR1 LNHDA and CDR2 SQIVND come from the germline V gene (reference sequence). Trimming stripped 4 bases from V and 3 bases from J, with 16 bases between. The CDR3 is made up of 15 amino acids. The CDR3 protein is CASSTLAGDNYEQYF. The CDR3 DNA reads TGTGCCAGTAGTACGCTTGCAGGGGATAACTACGAGCAGTACTTC.

This clone came up once. The chain combines TRBV11-2 with TRBJ2-6, with TRBD2 identical over 10 bases. The V segment lost 4 bases and the J segment 2 bases; nucleotides outside the gene matches: 5. Germline V CDR1 and CDR2: SGHAT, FQNNGV. The CDR3 totals 17 residues. CDR3 amino acids: CASSSSGGAAGANVLTF. CDR3 DNA: TGTGCCAGCAGCTCGAGCGGGGGGGCCGCTGGGGCCAACGTCCTGACTTTC.

V usage is TRBV28 and J usage is TRBJ2-7, with 10 bases lining up with TRBD1. V gave up 6 bases and J gave up 1 base; unmatched junction bases: 3. Germline lookup yields CDR1 MDHEN and CDR2 SYDVKM. There are 14 residues in the CDR3. In DNA, the CDR3 is TGTGCCAGCAGCGGACAGGGGGGTTCCTACGAGCAGTACGTC. Its protein product is CASSGQGGSYEQYV.

V usage is TRBV4-1 and J usage is TRBJ1-1, with D possibly TRBD1 on 5 matching bases. There are 16 residues in the CDR3. Germline CDR1 MGHRA, CDR2 YSYEKL. V lost 3 bases and J lost 0, with 14 bases in between. This CDR3 reads CASSHLAGTMNTEAFF. The CDR3 nucleotides read TGCGCCAGCAGCCACCTAGCCGGGACTATGAACACTGAAGCTTTCTTT.

J is TRBJ2-4 and V is TRBV6-5; 8 bases agree with TRBD1. Looked up from germline, CDR1 is MNHEY and CDR2 is SVGAGI. J lost 8 bases, V lost 1 base, and 7 bases had no gene match. The CDR3 runs 15 residues. The CDR3 is CASSYWQGAQYIQYF. The CDR3 nucleotides read TGTGCCAGCAGTTACTGGCAGGGGGCCCAGTACATTCAGTACTTC.

This chain joins TRBV10-2 and TRBJ1-1, with 8 positions matching TRBD1. The CDR3 length is 14 residues. The ends lost 6 bases at V and 7 bases at J; junction bases unmatched: 10. Germline-derived CDR1 and CDR2 are WSHSY and SAAADI. The CDR3 coding sequence is TGCGCCAGCAGGGAACAGGGGGAAGGAAGTGAAGCTTTCTTT. This translates into CASREQGEGSEAFF.

The rearrangement joins TRBV7-9 to TRBJ1-3; tentative D call: TRBD1 (5 bases). The CDR3 covers 17 residues. V dropped 5 bases and J dropped 1 base, with 18 bases sitting between them. Germline CDR1 reads SEHNR; CDR2 reads FQNEAQ (reference sequence). In DNA, the CDR3 is TGTGCCAGCAGCCAAGACAGAAACTACCCATCTGGAAACACCATATATTTT. Protein: CASSQDRNYPSGNTIYF.

V is TRBV7-9 and J is TRBJ2-7; 8 bases line up with TRBD1. CDR1 SEHNR and CDR2 FQNEAQ come from the germline V gene (reference sequence). Germline trimming cut 5 bases from V and 2 bases from J; bases unmatched to any gene: 11. This CDR3 is built from 16 residues. The CDR3 loop reads CASSQHRLRGPYEQYF. DNA for the CDR3: TGTGCCAGCAGCCAACACAGGCTCAGGGGGCCCTACGAGCAGTACTTC.

The chain employs TRBV10-1 and TRBJ2-2; tentative D call: TRBD2 (5 bases). V was cut by 5 bases and J by 3 bases, with 10 bases left in between. The CDR3 spans 14 residues. Germline V gene data show CDR1 as WNHNN and CDR2 as SYGVQD (reference sequence). The CDR3 nucleotides are TGCGCCAGCAGTCCACGGGGTGACACCGGGGAGCTGTTTTTT. Translated, it gives CASSPRGDTGELFF.

This clone was observed a few times. The CDR3 loop reads CASSESVSGNTIYF. As DNA, the CDR3 is TGTGCCAGCAGTGAGTCAGTCTCTGGAAACACCATATATTTT. The chain couples TRBV6-1 to TRBJ1-3, with D unclear. Trimming took off 3 bases at V and 0 bases at J, with 6 bases between the two ends. The CDR3 consists of 14 residues. Germline V lookup: CDR1 MNHNS, CDR2 SASEGT.

The chain recombines TRBV12-5 with TRBJ1-1; 8 bases are a match to TRBD1. The CDR3 extends over 14 amino acids. V was clipped by 7 bases and J by 1 base; unmatched bases: 5. Germline V gene lookup returns CDR1 LGHNT and CDR2 FRNRAP. CDR3: CASAPGGQNTEAFF. CDR3 nucleotide sequence: TGTGCTAGTGCTCCAGGGGGCCAGAACACTGAAGCTTTCTTT.

This clone is a singleton in its sample. The V call is TRBV7-3, the J call TRBJ2-5, with 11 bases lining up with TRBD2. Germline V lookup: CDR1 SGHTA, CDR2 FQGTGA. After removal of 5 bases from V and 1 base from J, the junction contained 3 bases not matched to a gene. The CDR3 loop spans 15 amino acids. CDR3 loop: CASSRLAGTQETQYF. CDR3 bases: TGTGCCAGCAGCAGACTAGCGGGAACCCAAGAGACCCAGTACTTC.

This chain uses TRBV27 with TRBJ1-4; D might be TRBD1 (6 bases). The germline CDR1 and CDR2 sequences are MNHEY and SMNVEV (reference sequence). V lost 0 bases, J lost 8 bases, and 13 bases lay in between. CDR3 length: 15 residues. CDR3 nucleotides: TGTGCCAGCAGTTTATCGGACAGTCTGGGGGAAAAACTGTTTTTT. Residues: CASSLSDSLGEKLFF.